The subject of this entry is one TCR beta chain. The antigen remains undetermined. Germline loops: CDR1 MNHEY, CDR2 SMNVEV (reference sequence). CDR3 length equals 16 residues. Trimming removed 0 bases from V and 5 bases from J, with 13 bases in between. The sample is drawn from a study of graft-versus-host responses after intestinal transplantation. Study-wide context: Induction using anti-thymocyte globulin, followed by tacrolimus and steroids for 2 to 4 years, was given to all recipients.

Sequencing was performed with immunoSEQ multiplex PCR; in TCRdb, only in-frame clones are kept and a portion is missing. The sample contains about 96,000 clones, 92% of which appear only once. General study results and limits: The authors found GvH clones in recipient marrow, some appearing first in ileum or blood.

This chain links TRBV27 with TRBJ2-2, with a possible D match to TRBD2 (5 bases). This specimen consisted of unstimulated CD4+ T cells sorted from spleen or lymph node cells, obtained before intestinal transplant. The source of this sequence is a human donor who received an intestinal transplant. CDR3 DNA sequence: TGTGCCAGCAGTTTATCACGGACTTGGGGTACCGGGGAGCTGTTTTTT. Translating it yields CASSLSRTWGTGELFF.